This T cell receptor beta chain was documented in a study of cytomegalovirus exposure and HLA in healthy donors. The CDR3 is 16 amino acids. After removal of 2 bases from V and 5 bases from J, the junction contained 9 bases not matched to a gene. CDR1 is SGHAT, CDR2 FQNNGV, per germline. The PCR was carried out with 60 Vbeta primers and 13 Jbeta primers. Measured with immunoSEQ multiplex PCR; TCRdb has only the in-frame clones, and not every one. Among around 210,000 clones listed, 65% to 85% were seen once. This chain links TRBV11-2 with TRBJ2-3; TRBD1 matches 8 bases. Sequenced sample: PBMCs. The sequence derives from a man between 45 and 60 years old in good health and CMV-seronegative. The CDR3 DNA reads TGTGCCAGCAGCTTAATCGCAGGGGGCGCAGGAGATACGCAGTATTTT. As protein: CASSLIAGGAGDTQYF.